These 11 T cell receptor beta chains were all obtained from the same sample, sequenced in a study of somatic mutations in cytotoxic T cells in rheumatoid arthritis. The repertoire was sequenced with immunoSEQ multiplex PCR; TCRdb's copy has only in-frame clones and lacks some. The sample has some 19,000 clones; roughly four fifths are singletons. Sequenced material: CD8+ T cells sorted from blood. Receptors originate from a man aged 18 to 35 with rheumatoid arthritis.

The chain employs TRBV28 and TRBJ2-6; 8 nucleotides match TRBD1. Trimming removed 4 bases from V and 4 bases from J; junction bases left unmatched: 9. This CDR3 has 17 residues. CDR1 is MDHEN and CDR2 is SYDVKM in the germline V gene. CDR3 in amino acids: CASSSGQGANGANVLTF. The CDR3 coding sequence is TGTGCCAGCAGTTCCGGGCAGGGGGCGAACGGGGCCAACGTCCTGACTTTC.

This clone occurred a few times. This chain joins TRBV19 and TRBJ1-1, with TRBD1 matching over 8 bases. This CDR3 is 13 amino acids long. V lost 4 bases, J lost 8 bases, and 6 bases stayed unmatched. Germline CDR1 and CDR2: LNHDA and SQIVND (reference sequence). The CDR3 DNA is TGTGCCAGTAGTACAACAGGGGGAGGGGAAGCTTTCTTT. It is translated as CASSTTGGGEAFF. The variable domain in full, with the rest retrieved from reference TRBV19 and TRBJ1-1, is DGGITQSPKYLFRKEGQNVTLSCEQNLNHDAMYWYRQDPGQGLRLIYYSQIVNDFQKGDIAEGYSVSREKKESFPLTVTSAQKNPTAFYLCASSTTGGGEAFFGQGTRLTVV.

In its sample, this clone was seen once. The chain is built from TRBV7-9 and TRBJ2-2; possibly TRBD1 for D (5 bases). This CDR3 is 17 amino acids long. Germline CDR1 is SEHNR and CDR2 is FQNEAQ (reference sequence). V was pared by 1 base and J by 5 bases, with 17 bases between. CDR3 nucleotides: TGTGCCAGCAGCTTAGAAACCAGGGCGGTCCGGACCGGGGAGCTGTTTTTT. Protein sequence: CASSLETRAVRTGELFF. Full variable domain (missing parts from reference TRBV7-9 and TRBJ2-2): DTGVSQNPRHKITKRGQNVTFRCDPISEHNRLYWYRQTLGQGPEFLTYFQNEAQLEKSRLLSDRFSAERPKGSFSTLEIQRTEQGDSAMYLCASSLETRAVRTGELFFGEGSRLTVL.

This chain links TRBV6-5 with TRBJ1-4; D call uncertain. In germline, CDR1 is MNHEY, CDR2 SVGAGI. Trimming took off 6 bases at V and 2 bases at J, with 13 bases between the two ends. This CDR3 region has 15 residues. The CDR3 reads CASRASVSTNEKLFF. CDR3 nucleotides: TGTGCCAGCAGAGCGAGTGTCTCGACTAATGAAAAACTGTTTTTT.

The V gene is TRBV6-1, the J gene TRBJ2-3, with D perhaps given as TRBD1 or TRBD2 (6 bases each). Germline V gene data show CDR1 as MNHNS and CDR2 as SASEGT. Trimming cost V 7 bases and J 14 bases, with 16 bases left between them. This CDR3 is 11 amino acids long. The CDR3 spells CASTGVGLLYF. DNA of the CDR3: TGTGCCAGCACAGGGGTGGGACTCCTGTATTTT.

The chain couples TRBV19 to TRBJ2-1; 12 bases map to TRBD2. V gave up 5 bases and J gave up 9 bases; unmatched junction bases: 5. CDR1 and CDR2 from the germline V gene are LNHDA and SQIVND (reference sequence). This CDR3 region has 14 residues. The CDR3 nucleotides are TGTGCCAGTAGTCCACTAGCGGGGGGAAGTGAGCAGTTCTTC. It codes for CASSPLAGGSEQFF.

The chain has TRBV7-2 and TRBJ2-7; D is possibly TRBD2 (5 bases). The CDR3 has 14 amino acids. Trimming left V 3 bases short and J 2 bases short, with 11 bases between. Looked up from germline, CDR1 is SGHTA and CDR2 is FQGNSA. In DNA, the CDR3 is TGTGCCAGCAGCTTTGAGGGCTTCACCTACGAGCAGTACTTC. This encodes CASSFEGFTYEQYF.

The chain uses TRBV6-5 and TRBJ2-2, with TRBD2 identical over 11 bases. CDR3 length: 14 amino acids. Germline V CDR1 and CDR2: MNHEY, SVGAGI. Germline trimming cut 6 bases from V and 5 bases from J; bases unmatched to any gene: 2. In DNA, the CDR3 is TGTGCCAGCAGGGGACTAGCGGCTACCGGGGAGCTGTTTTTT. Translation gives CASRGLAATGELFF.

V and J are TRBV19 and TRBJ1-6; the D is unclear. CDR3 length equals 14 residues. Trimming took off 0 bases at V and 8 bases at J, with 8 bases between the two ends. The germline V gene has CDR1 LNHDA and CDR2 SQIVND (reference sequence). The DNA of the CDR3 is TGTGCCAGTAGTATAGAGGATGACGATTCACCCCTCCACTTT. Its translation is CASSIEDDDSPLHF. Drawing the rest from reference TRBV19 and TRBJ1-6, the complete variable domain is DGGITQSPKYLFRKEGQNVTLSCEQNLNHDAMYWYRQDPGQGLRLIYYSQIVNDFQKGDIAEGYSVSREKKESFPLTVTSAQKNPTAFYLCASSIEDDDSPLHFGNGTRLTVT.

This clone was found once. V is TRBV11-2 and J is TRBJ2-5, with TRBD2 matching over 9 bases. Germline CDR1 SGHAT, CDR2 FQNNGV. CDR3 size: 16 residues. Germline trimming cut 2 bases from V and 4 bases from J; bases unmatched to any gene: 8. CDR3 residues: CASSLIAGGWGETQYF. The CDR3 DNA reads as TGTGCCAGCAGCTTAATCGCGGGGGGGTGGGGAGAGACCCAGTACTTC.

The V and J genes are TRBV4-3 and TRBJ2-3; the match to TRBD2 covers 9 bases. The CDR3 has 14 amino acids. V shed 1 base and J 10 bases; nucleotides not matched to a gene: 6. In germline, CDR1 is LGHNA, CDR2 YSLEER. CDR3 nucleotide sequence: TGCGCCAGCAGCCAAGGGATTAGCGGGGGAGCGCAGTATTTT. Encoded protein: CASSQGISGGAQYF.